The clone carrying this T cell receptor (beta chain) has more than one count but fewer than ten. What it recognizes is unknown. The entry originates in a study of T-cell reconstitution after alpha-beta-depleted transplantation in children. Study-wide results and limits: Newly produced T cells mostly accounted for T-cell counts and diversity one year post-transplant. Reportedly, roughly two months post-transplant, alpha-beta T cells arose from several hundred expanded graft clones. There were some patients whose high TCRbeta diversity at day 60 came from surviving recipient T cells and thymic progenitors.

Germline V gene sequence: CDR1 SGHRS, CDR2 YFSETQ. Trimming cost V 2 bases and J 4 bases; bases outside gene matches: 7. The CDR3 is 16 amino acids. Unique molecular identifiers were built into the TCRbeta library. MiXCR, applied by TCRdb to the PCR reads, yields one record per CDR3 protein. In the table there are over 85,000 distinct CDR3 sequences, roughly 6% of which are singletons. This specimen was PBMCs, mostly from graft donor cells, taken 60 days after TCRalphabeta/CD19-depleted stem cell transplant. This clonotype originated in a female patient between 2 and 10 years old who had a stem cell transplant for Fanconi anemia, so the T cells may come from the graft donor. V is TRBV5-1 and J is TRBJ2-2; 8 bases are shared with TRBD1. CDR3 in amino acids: CASSLPGGASTGELFF. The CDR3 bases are TGCGCCAGCAGCTTACCAGGGGGCGCGAGCACCGGGGAGCTGTTTTTT.